This TCR beta chain was observed in a study of blood T cell repertoires in COVID-19 (dated by TCRdb to about 2020). Study-wide context: Samples from collaborators originated in the United States, Italy and Spain and spanned both the acute and convalescent phases of COVID-19. Sample metadata almost always included a de-identified subject ID, COVID-19 status, age in years and sex. The repertoires were released in a freely available public database meant as a resource for research on the immune response to SARS-CoV-2. Deeply sampled blood TCRbeta repertoires from subjects exposed to, actively infected with, or recovered from COVID-19 were included in the dataset. Where available, HLA class I and class II types were obtained from metadata supplied by the sample provider rather than from assay-based typing. The samples were drawn from the first 160 participants of the ongoing ImmuneRACE study and from 1,254 subjects provided by 6 global collaborators. The prospective study material was composed of cDNA or gDNA derived from T cells, B-cell-depleted T cells, or PBMCs. Overall study outcomes, separate from this receptor: How much clinical and demographic metadata was included differed by source and by participant, and the metadata was provided uncurated.

Collaborating institutions collected whole blood in K2EDTA tubes following their own protocols. For TCRbeta analysis, collaborator samples were shipped as frozen whole blood, as isolated PBMCs, or as DNA extracted from either sample type. TCRbeta CDR3 regions were amplified from genomic DNA using the immunoSEQ Assay, a bias-controlled multiplex PCR. The study's own analysis went as follows. Nucleated cell counts per sample were estimated from amplification of reference gene primers within the assay. Sequence reads were collapsed and filtered to measure the absolute abundance of every unique TCRbeta CDR3 rearrangement. For each sample, productive Simpson clonality was calculated by taking the square root of Simpson's diversity index across productive rearrangements. The immuneACCESS repertoire file appears here via TCRdb, limited to in-frame rearrangements. These files lack a portion of the clones; in checked studies, under half of the deficit traces to unresolved V genes, and the cause of the others is not known. The V and J calls and clone size come from that table; D and trimming were worked out from the DNA. In this sample the table shows more than 35,000 clones, 80% of which occur a single time. The ten largest clones add up to approximately 15% of the sample.

CDR1 MNHEY and CDR2 SVGAGI were looked up in the germline V gene. The CDR3, cysteine through phenylalanine, is 14 amino acids long. The CDR3 DNA has 42 bases and is translated from base 1. V and J are truncated by 6 bases and 0 bases respectively, leaving an intervening sequence of 12 bases. Concerning this clone itself: It has no known antigen specificity. No qualities accompany the bases; no much larger clone lies one base away.

This chain is built from TRBV6-5 and TRBJ2-7; TRBD2 might be the D gene, on 5 matching bases. The sequence was obtained from a woman in her 70s with acute or convalescent COVID-19. Sequenced material: peripheral blood. The CDR3 region: CASRTPAASYEQYF. The DNA sequence reads TGTGCCAGCAGGACCCCAGCGGCCTCCTACGAGCAGTACTTC.